This TCR beta chain appears in the sequencing data of a study of CD8 T cells in ankylosing spondylitis. General study results and limits: Some of these motif variants have turned up before, in reports on reactive arthritis synovial fluid and blood. One TCR beta motif, made up of eight highly homologous variants, appeared characteristic of ankylosing spondylitis blood. Clones linked to disease were reported to show significant enrichment in matched ankylosing spondylitis synovial fluid.

On this clonotype: Its antigen is undetermined.

By quantitative 5'-RACE with molecular barcodes, the TCR beta libraries were made. TCRdb re-called the 5' RACE reads with MiXCR, one entry per CDR3 protein. The table has 100,000 to 150,000 distinct CDR3 sequences, 17% seen once; the top ten hold roughly 30%. Sequenced sample: blood, either unsorted or a sorted T cell fraction (not recorded which). The TCR was taken from a male donor with ankylosing spondylitis.

CDR3 sequence: CASSQVAQRHYEQYF. Here the CDR3 DNA reads TGCGCCAGCAGCCAAGTGGCCCAACGCCACTACGAGCAGTACTTC. This sequence joins TRBV4-3 and TRBJ2-7; D unclear. The germline V gene encodes CDR1 LGHNA and CDR2 YSLEER. The CDR3 covers 15 residues. Trimming removed 1 base at V and 3 bases at J, with 13 bases between.